The rows below give T cell receptor beta chains drawn from one sample of a study of human T cells and chemical hapten exposure. MiXCR, run by TCRdb on the RACE reads, gives a single entry per CDR3 protein. The sample has under 100,000 distinct CDR3 sequences, 10% to 12% seen once; the top ten hold around 3.7%. This specimen was whole blood, taken in connection with sensitization to the hapten diphenylcyclopropenone (DPC). All receptors derive from a woman between 50 and 59 years old with alopecia areata. Some clones in this sample may be carry-over from other donors' samples. Both conserved end residues are part of each CDR3. A D gene is named only where the DNA matches it firmly. Size is stated for part of the rows, as once, few or many counts, or as a class when the clone is expanded.

cdr3_nt: TGTGCCAGCAGCAAACCTAATACTAGCGGTCAAAACATTCAGTACTTC; cdr3_aa: CASSKPNTSGQNIQYF; j_call: TRBJ2-4; clone_size: many; v_call: TRBV21-1; d_call: .
cdr3_nt: TGTGCCACCGGCCGTAATCAGCCCCAGCATTTT; cdr3_aa: CATGRNQPQHF; j_call: TRBJ1-5; clone_size: many; v_call: TRBV6-5; d_call: .
cdr3_nt: TGCGCCAGCAGGTCGCAGACAGGGAAGAAGACCCAGTACTTC; cdr3_aa: CASRSQTGKKTQYF; j_call: TRBJ2-5; clone_size: few; v_call: TRBV5-1; d_call: TRBD1
cdr3_nt: TGTGCCAGCACCAGGACAGGGAGAAGCAATCAGCCCCAGCATTTT; cdr3_aa: CASTRTGRSNQPQHF; j_call: TRBJ1-5; clone_size: few; v_call: TRBV6-2/TRBV6-3; d_call: TRBD1
cdr3_nt: TGTGCCACCAGTGATCCCGGGGCTAGCGGGAGGGATGAGCAGTTCTTC; cdr3_aa: CATSDPGASGRDEQFF; j_call: TRBJ2-1; clone_size: many; v_call: TRBV24-1; d_call: TRBD2
cdr3_nt: TGTGCCAGCAGTTTAGGACAAGGAGAGACCCAGTACTTC; cdr3_aa: CASSLGQGETQYF; j_call: TRBJ2-5; clone_size: many; v_call: TRBV27; d_call: .
cdr3_nt: TGTGCCTGGAGTGTACGCTTAGGCGGCCGCAATCAGCCCCAGCATTTT; cdr3_aa: CAWSVRLGGRNQPQHF; j_call: TRBJ1-5; clone_size: many; v_call: TRBV30; d_call: .
cdr3_nt: TGTGCCAGCAGCTTAGTACCCAGCTCCTACGAGCAGTACTTC; cdr3_aa: CASSLVPSSYEQYF; j_call: TRBJ2-7; clone_size: few; v_call: TRBV7-3; d_call: .
cdr3_nt: TGCAGTGCTCCCCCCGGCCATTCTTATCAGCCCCAGCATTTT; cdr3_aa: CSAPPGHSYQPQHF; j_call: TRBJ1-5; clone_size: few; v_call: TRBV20-1; d_call: .
cdr3_nt: TGTGCCAGCAGCGTAGATGCGGGAGTACGTACCGGGGAGCTGTTTTTT; cdr3_aa: CASSVDAGVRTGELFF; j_call: TRBJ2-2; clone_size: .; v_call: TRBV9; d_call: TRBD2
cdr3_nt: TGTGCCAGCAGTCGGGCAGGTGGCCTATCTTACGAGCAGTACTTC; cdr3_aa: CASSRAGGLSYEQYF; j_call: TRBJ2-7; clone_size: .; v_call: TRBV6-5; d_call: .
cdr3_nt: TGTGCCAGCAGCCCCCCGATCACCGGGGAGCTGTTTTTT; cdr3_aa: CASSPPITGELFF; j_call: TRBJ2-2; clone_size: few; v_call: TRBV3-1; d_call: .
cdr3_nt: TGTGCCAGCAGCACCGACAGCAACAATGAGCAGTTCTTC; cdr3_aa: CASSTDSNNEQFF; j_call: TRBJ2-1; clone_size: .; v_call: TRBV5-5; d_call: .
cdr3_nt: TGTGCCAGCACCCCGGATCAAACCCGCAATGAGCAGTTCTTC; cdr3_aa: CASTPDQTRNEQFF; j_call: TRBJ2-1; clone_size: many; v_call: TRBV12-3/TRBV12-4; d_call: .
cdr3_nt: TGTGCCAGCCAAACTAGCGGTAGCACAGATACGCAGTATTTT; cdr3_aa: CASQTSGSTDTQYF; j_call: TRBJ2-3; clone_size: few; v_call: TRBV28; d_call: TRBD2
cdr3_nt: TGCAGCGTTGAAGAGGGCCCCCTCGAGCAGTACTTC; cdr3_aa: CSVEEGPLEQYF; j_call: TRBJ2-7; clone_size: .; v_call: TRBV29-1; d_call: .
cdr3_nt: TGTGCCAGCAGCTCGCAGACATTCAATGAGCAGTTCTTC; cdr3_aa: CASSSQTFNEQFF; j_call: TRBJ2-1; clone_size: .; v_call: TRBV7-2; d_call: .
cdr3_nt: TGTGCCAGCAGCTTAGTCGGGATCCAAGAGACCCAGTACTTC; cdr3_aa: CASSLVGIQETQYF; j_call: TRBJ2-5; clone_size: many; v_call: TRBV7-9; d_call: .
cdr3_nt: TGTGCCAGCAGTTACTCGACCGGACAGGTCAAGAATGAGCAGTTCTTC; cdr3_aa: CASSYSTGQVKNEQFF; j_call: TRBJ2-1; clone_size: .; v_call: TRBV6-2/TRBV6-3; d_call: TRBD1
cdr3_nt: TGTGCCAGCAGCCCATTCCCATCCTCGGCGGTTAGGAACACTGAAGCTTTCTTT; cdr3_aa: CASSPFPSSAVRNTEAFF; j_call: TRBJ1-1; clone_size: many; v_call: TRBV2; d_call: .
cdr3_nt: TGTGAGTCCAAGACGAACACTGAAGCTTTCTTT; cdr3_aa: CESKTNTEAFF; j_call: TRBJ1-1; clone_size: few; v_call: TRBV27; d_call: .
cdr3_nt: TGTGCCACGAGGCAGGGGGTTGGGGATTCACCCCTCCACTTT; cdr3_aa: CATRQGVGDSPLHF; j_call: TRBJ1-6; clone_size: many; v_call: TRBV15; d_call: TRBD1
cdr3_nt: TGTGCCAGCAGCCCCCGGCCCGGTTCACCCCTCCACTTT; cdr3_aa: CASSPRPGSPLHF; j_call: TRBJ1-6; clone_size: many; v_call: TRBV9; d_call: .
cdr3_nt: TGTGCCAGCAGCCAATCACAGGGTCAGGGCAAAAACATTCAGTACTTC; cdr3_aa: CASSQSQGQGKNIQYF; j_call: TRBJ2-4; clone_size: many; v_call: TRBV3-1; d_call: .
cdr3_nt: TGTGCCAGCAGTCCCTCCTTGAGGGGACAGCCCCAGCATTTT; cdr3_aa: CASSPSLRGQPQHF; j_call: TRBJ1-5; clone_size: .; v_call: TRBV28; d_call: .
cdr3_nt: TGTGCCAGCAGTTACTCAGGGTTGGGGGCCAGCGGTTCACCCCTCCACTTT; cdr3_aa: CASSYSGLGASGSPLHF; j_call: TRBJ1-6; clone_size: many; v_call: TRBV6-6; d_call: .
cdr3_nt: TGTGCCACCAGTGAATTGCTGGGAGCCGAGCAGTACTTC; cdr3_aa: CATSELLGAEQYF; j_call: TRBJ2-7; clone_size: many; v_call: TRBV24-1; d_call: .
cdr3_nt: TGCAGCGTCCTTATCGAAGAAAATACGCAGTATTTT; cdr3_aa: CSVLIEENTQYF; j_call: TRBJ2-3; clone_size: many; v_call: TRBV29-1; d_call: .
cdr3_nt: TGCGCCAGCAGCCAAGATACCCAGGCTGGAAACACCATATATTTT; cdr3_aa: CASSQDTQAGNTIYF; j_call: TRBJ1-3; clone_size: few; v_call: TRBV4-3; d_call: .
cdr3_nt: TGCGCCAGCGGGGTTCCACAGGGGGCGACCAACTATGGCTACACCTTC; cdr3_aa: CASGVPQGATNYGYTF; j_call: TRBJ1-2; clone_size: many; v_call: TRBV5-1; d_call: TRBD1
cdr3_nt: TGTGCCAGCAGCCCCGGACTAGCGGGAGGATCCTACAATGAGCAGTTCTTC; cdr3_aa: CASSPGLAGGSYNEQFF; j_call: TRBJ2-1; clone_size: few; v_call: TRBV12-3/TRBV12-4; d_call: TRBD2
cdr3_nt: TGTGCCAGCAGTTTCTGGGGGCGCGGAGGCAATCAGCCCCAGCATTTT; cdr3_aa: CASSFWGRGGNQPQHF; j_call: TRBJ1-5; clone_size: .; v_call: TRBV27; d_call: .
cdr3_nt: TGTGCCATCAGTGAGTCAATGGCGGGAGGGGTCTACAATGAGCAGTTCTTC; cdr3_aa: CAISESMAGGVYNEQFF; j_call: TRBJ2-1; clone_size: .; v_call: TRBV10-3; d_call: TRBD2
cdr3_nt: TGTGCCAGCAGCTGGTCCGGGACGGATGGCTACACCTTC; cdr3_aa: CASSWSGTDGYTF; j_call: TRBJ1-2; clone_size: few; v_call: TRBV7-8; d_call: .
cdr3_nt: TGTGCCAGTAGTATAGGACCCAGTTACAATCAGCCCCAGCATTTT; cdr3_aa: CASSIGPSYNQPQHF; j_call: TRBJ1-5; clone_size: many; v_call: TRBV19; d_call: .
cdr3_nt: TGTGCCAGCAGCTTGGCTCCTAGTACCTACGAGCAGTACTTC; cdr3_aa: CASSLAPSTYEQYF; j_call: TRBJ2-7; clone_size: many; v_call: TRBV5-6; d_call: .
cdr3_nt: TGTGCCAGCAGCTTTTTCCGGGGGCTCTCTGGAAACACCATATATTTT; cdr3_aa: CASSFFRGLSGNTIYF; j_call: TRBJ1-3; clone_size: many; v_call: TRBV11-2; d_call: .
cdr3_nt: TGTGCCAGCAGCCGGTCACGGGAACTAGCCAAAAACATTCAGTACTTC; cdr3_aa: CASSRSRELAKNIQYF; j_call: TRBJ2-4; clone_size: .; v_call: TRBV7-2; d_call: .
cdr3_nt: TGTGCCAGCAGTGAAGAACAGGGGTTTGGAAATGAGCAGTTCTTC; cdr3_aa: CASSEEQGFGNEQFF; j_call: TRBJ2-1; clone_size: few; v_call: TRBV2; d_call: TRBD1
cdr3_nt: TGTGCCACCAGTGACTCCGGCAGGGGGATCTACAATGAGCAGTTCTTC; cdr3_aa: CATSDSGRGIYNEQFF; j_call: TRBJ2-1; clone_size: few; v_call: TRBV24-1; d_call: TRBD1
cdr3_nt: TGTGCCAGCAGTGGGGGGACAGGGGTCAGGAATGAGCAGTTCTTC; cdr3_aa: CASSGGTGVRNEQFF; j_call: TRBJ2-1; clone_size: many; v_call: TRBV27; d_call: TRBD1
cdr3_nt: TGTGCCAGCAGCAACAGGGTTGGAGGGGAAAAACTGTTTTTT; cdr3_aa: CASSNRVGGEKLFF; j_call: TRBJ1-4; clone_size: many; v_call: TRBV5-5; d_call: .
cdr3_nt: TGTGCCAGCAGTCCAACAGGGGCACAAGAGACCCAGTACTTC; cdr3_aa: CASSPTGAQETQYF; j_call: TRBJ2-5; clone_size: many; v_call: TRBV12-3/TRBV12-4; d_call: TRBD1
cdr3_nt: TGTGCCAGCAGTGGGACCTTCGCGAACACCGGGGAGCTGTTTTTT; cdr3_aa: CASSGTFANTGELFF; j_call: TRBJ2-2; clone_size: .; v_call: TRBV2; d_call: .
cdr3_nt: TGTGCCAGCAGCGTAGATGGACGGTCAAATAATTCACCCCTCCACTTT; cdr3_aa: CASSVDGRSNNSPLHF; j_call: TRBJ1-6; clone_size: few; v_call: TRBV9; d_call: .
cdr3_nt: TGTGCCAGCAGCCAGGGGTGGGGTCTTCAGGAGACCCAGTACTTC; cdr3_aa: CASSQGWGLQETQYF; j_call: TRBJ2-5; clone_size: .; v_call: TRBV11-2; d_call: .
cdr3_nt: TGTGCCAGCAGCGGGACACTTGTCGCCTACAATGAGCAGTTCTTC; cdr3_aa: CASSGTLVAYNEQFF; j_call: TRBJ2-1; clone_size: many; v_call: TRBV7-3; d_call: .
cdr3_nt: TGCAGCGTTGAACCCTCCCGAGGGGACAGGGGGCGCGGGCGCTATGGCTACACCTTC; cdr3_aa: CSVEPSRGDRGRGRYGYTF; j_call: TRBJ1-2; clone_size: few; v_call: TRBV29-1; d_call: TRBD1
cdr3_nt: TGCAGCGTGACCCGACTAGCGGGAGGCCTCAGGGAGCAGTTCTTC; cdr3_aa: CSVTRLAGGLREQFF; j_call: TRBJ2-1; clone_size: .; v_call: TRBV29-1; d_call: TRBD2
cdr3_nt: TGCGCCAGCAGAGACCGTAGCAATCAGCCCCAGCATTTT; cdr3_aa: CASRDRSNQPQHF; j_call: TRBJ1-5; clone_size: many; v_call: TRBV10-2; d_call: .
cdr3_nt: TGTGCCAGCAGCCGTCAGGGCCCGGGCTACGAGCAGTACTTC; cdr3_aa: CASSRQGPGYEQYF; j_call: TRBJ2-7; clone_size: few; v_call: TRBV3-1; d_call: .
cdr3_nt: TGTGCCAGCAGTTTAAACAGATACAATGAGCAGTTCTTC; cdr3_aa: CASSLNRYNEQFF; j_call: TRBJ2-1; clone_size: few; v_call: TRBV27; d_call: .
cdr3_nt: TGTGCCAGCAGCCCCCGAGGGTCGACTGGGACAGATACGCAGTATTTT; cdr3_aa: CASSPRGSTGTDTQYF; j_call: TRBJ2-3; clone_size: many; v_call: TRBV9; d_call: .
cdr3_nt: TGTGCCAGCAGTTTAAGGTCCTCCACTGAAGCTTTCTTT; cdr3_aa: CASSLRSSTEAFF; j_call: TRBJ1-1; clone_size: many; v_call: TRBV27; d_call: .
cdr3_nt: TGTGCCAGCCATCCTGGGGAGACCCAGTACTTC; cdr3_aa: CASHPGETQYF; j_call: TRBJ2-5; clone_size: .; v_call: TRBV2; d_call: .
cdr3_nt: TGTGCCAGCAGTTTCGACGCGAGCTCTGGAAACACCATATATTTT; cdr3_aa: CASSFDASSGNTIYF; j_call: TRBJ1-3; clone_size: few; v_call: TRBV6-2/TRBV6-3; d_call: .
cdr3_nt: TGTGCCAGCAGTGAAGCATACAGGGTCGCTGGCAATCAGCCCCAGCATTTT; cdr3_aa: CASSEAYRVAGNQPQHF; j_call: TRBJ1-5; clone_size: many; v_call: TRBV2; d_call: .
cdr3_nt: TGTGCCAGCAAGAAGGGGCAGAACACCGGGGAGCTGTTTTTT; cdr3_aa: CASKKGQNTGELFF; j_call: TRBJ2-2; clone_size: many; v_call: TRBV6-1; d_call: .
cdr3_nt: TGTGCCAGCAGTGAACAGGGAGGAAAAACTGAAGCTTTCTTT; cdr3_aa: CASSEQGGKTEAFF; j_call: TRBJ1-1; clone_size: few; v_call: TRBV25-1; d_call: .
cdr3_nt: TGTGCCAGCAGCTTAGGGAGACAGGGGAGGGAAGAGACCCAGTACTTC; cdr3_aa: CASSLGRQGREETQYF; j_call: TRBJ2-5; clone_size: many; v_call: TRBV7-2; d_call: .